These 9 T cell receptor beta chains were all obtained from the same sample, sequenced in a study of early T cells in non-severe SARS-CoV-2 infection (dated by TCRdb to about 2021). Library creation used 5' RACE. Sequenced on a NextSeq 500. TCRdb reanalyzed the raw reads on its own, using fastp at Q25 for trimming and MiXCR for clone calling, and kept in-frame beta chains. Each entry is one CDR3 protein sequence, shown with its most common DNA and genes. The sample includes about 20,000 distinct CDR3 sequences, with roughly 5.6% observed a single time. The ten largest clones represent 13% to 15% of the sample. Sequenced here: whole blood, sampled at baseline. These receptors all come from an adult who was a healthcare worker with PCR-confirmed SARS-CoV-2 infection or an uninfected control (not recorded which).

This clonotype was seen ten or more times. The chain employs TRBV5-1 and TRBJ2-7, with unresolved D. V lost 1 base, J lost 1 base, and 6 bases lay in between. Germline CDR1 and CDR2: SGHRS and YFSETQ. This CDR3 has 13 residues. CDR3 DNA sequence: TGCGCCAGCAGCTTGCCGAATTCCTACGAGCAGTACTTC. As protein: CASSLPNSYEQYF.

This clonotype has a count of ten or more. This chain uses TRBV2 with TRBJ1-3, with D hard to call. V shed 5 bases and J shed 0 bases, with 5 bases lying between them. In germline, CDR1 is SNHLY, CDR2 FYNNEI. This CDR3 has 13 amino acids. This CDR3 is CASSRDSGNTIYF. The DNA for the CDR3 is TGTGCCAGCAGTCGTGACTCTGGAAACACCATATATTTT.

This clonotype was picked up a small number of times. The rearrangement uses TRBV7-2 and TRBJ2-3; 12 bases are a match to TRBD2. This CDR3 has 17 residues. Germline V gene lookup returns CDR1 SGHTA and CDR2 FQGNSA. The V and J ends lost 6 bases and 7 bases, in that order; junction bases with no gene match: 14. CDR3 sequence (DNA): TGTGCCAGCAGGACGACTAGCGGGGGTGGAAAAAAGTATACGCAGTATTTT. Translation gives CASRTTSGGGKKYTQYF.

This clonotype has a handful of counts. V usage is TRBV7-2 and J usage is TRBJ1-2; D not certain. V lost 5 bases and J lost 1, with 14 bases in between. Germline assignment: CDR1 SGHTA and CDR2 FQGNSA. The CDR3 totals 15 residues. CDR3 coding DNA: TGTGCCAGCAGCCCCTTCCCCCCGGATAACTATGGCTACACCTTC. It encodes CASSPFPPDNYGYTF.

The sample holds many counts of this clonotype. The CDR3 DNA sequence: TGTGCCAGCAGTCCCGGGACAACGGGGCGCAATCAGCCCCAGCATTTT. Its translation is CASSPGTTGRNQPQHF. The V gene is TRBV6-2 or TRBV6-3, the J gene TRBJ1-5; D is possibly TRBD1 (6 bases). The V and J ends lost 5 bases and 2 bases respectively, with 16 bases between them. This CDR3 is 16 amino acids long. CDR1 and CDR2 from the germline V gene are MNHEY and SVGEGT.

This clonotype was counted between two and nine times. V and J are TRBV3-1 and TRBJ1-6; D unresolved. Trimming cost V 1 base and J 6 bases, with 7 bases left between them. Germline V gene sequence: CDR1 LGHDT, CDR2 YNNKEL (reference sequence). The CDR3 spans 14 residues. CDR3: CASSQGYLNSPLHF. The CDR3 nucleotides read TGTGCCAGCAGCCAAGGCTATCTTAATTCACCCCTCCACTTT.

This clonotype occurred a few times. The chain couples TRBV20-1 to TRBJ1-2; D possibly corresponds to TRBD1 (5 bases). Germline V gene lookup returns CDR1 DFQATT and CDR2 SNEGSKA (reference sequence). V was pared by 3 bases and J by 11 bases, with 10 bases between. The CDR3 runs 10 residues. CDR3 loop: CSASLEGYTF. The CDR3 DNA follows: TGCAGTGCTAGTCTGGAGGGGTACACCTTC.

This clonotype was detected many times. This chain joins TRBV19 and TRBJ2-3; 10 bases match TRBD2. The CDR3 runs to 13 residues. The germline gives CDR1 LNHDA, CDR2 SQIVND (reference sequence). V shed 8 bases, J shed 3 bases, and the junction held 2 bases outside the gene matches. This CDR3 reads CASASGGTDTQYF. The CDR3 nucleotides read TGTGCCAGTGCTAGCGGGGGAACAGATACGCAGTATTTT.

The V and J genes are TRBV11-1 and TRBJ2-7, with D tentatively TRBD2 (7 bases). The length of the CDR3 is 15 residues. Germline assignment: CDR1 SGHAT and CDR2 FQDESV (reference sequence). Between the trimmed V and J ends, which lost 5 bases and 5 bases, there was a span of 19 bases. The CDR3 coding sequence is TGTGCCAGCAGCCCCGAGGGGGGGCGTATGGACGAGCAGTACTTC. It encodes CASSPEGGRMDEQYF.